Following are 22 T cell receptor beta chains from one sample sequenced in a study of blood T cell repertoires in COVID-19. Only in-frame clones appear in the TCRdb table, and some are missing; sequencing was by immunoSEQ multiplex PCR. The sample holds approximately 94,000 clones, 80% to 90% seen once. The source material was peripheral blood. The receptors stem from a woman aged 70-85 years with acute or convalescent COVID-19.

This chain uses TRBV5-5 with TRBJ2-6; 8 positions agree with TRBD1. Germline CDR1 and CDR2: SGHKS and YYEKEE (reference sequence). This CDR3 is built from 15 residues. With V trimmed by 4 bases and J by 2 bases, 2 bases remained unmatched. The CDR3 bases are TGTGCCAGCAGCCCGACAGGGGCTGGGGCCAACGTCCTGACTTTC. Protein sequence: CASSPTGAGANVLTF.

This chain links TRBV11-2 with TRBJ2-7, with TRBD1 matching 7 bases. Germline values: CDR1 SGHAT, CDR2 FQNNGV. The CDR3 is 14 amino acids. Trimming cost V 5 bases and J 6 bases; bases outside gene matches: 10. DNA of the CDR3: TGTGCCAGCAGCCCCTTAAGGGGGCTGGGCGAGCAGTACTTC. Its protein product is CASSPLRGLGEQYF.

The rearrangement uses TRBV10-3 and TRBJ2-7, with D tentatively TRBD2 (6 bases). The CDR3 covers 14 residues. Germline CDR1 is ENHRY and CDR2 is SYGVKD. Trimming took 4 bases from V and 2 from J, leaving 12 bases between them. The CDR3, as DNA: TGTGCCATCAGTGGGGAGGAGTACCCCTACGAGCAGTACTTC. Translating it yields CAISGEEYPYEQYF.

The chain carries TRBV30 and TRBJ1-1, with D perhaps TRBD1 (6 bases). CDR1 is GTSNPN, CDR2 SVGIG, per germline (reference sequence). The CDR3 has 14 residues. The germline V and J ends were trimmed by 0 bases and 0 bases, with 8 bases remaining between them. CDR3 protein: CAWSVGGLNTEAFF. The DNA of the CDR3 is TGTGCCTGGAGTGTGGGGGGGCTGAACACTGAAGCTTTCTTT.

The chain has TRBV5-1 and TRBJ2-3; unclear D gene. Trimming removed 2 bases from V and 6 bases from J, with 7 bases in between. CDR1 is SGHRS, CDR2 YFSETQ, per germline. There are 12 residues in the CDR3. DNA for the CDR3: TGCGCCAGCAGCTTCGACTTGGATACGCAGTATTTT. It codes for CASSFDLDTQYF.

V gene TRBV5-1 combines with J gene TRBJ1-4, with 7 bases matching TRBD1. Germline assignment: CDR1 SGHRS and CDR2 YFSETQ. J lost 4 bases, V lost 5 bases, and 8 bases had no gene match. The CDR3 is 15 amino acids. The CDR3 sequence is CASRSGQSFNEKLFF. The CDR3 nucleotides are TGCGCCAGCAGATCGGGACAGAGTTTTAATGAAAAACTGTTTTTT.

The chain joins TRBV5-1 to TRBJ1-2, with a weak D call TRBD1 (5 bases). This CDR3 spans 12 amino acids. Between the trimmed V and J ends, which lost 5 bases and 3 bases, there was a span of 8 bases. CDR1 is SGHRS, CDR2 YFSETQ, per germline. CDR3 coding DNA: TGCGCCAGCAGGCAGACAGACTATGGCTACACCTTC. Amino acids: CASRQTDYGYTF.

The sample holds many counts of this clone. This chain connects TRBV20-1 to TRBJ1-4; no clear D gene. Per germline, CDR1 DFQATT and CDR2 SNEGSKA (reference sequence). This CDR3 has 11 amino acids. With 1 base removed from V and 7 bases from J, the gap between germline ends came to 4 bases. CDR3 sequence reads: CSARAVEKLFF. CDR3 coding DNA: TGCAGTGCTAGAGCCGTTGAAAAACTGTTTTTT.

This clone turned up a few times. The J gene is TRBJ1-4, the V gene TRBV10-1; 9 bases line up with TRBD1. Germline V gives CDR1 WNHNN, CDR2 SYGVQD (reference sequence). The CDR3 runs to 12 residues. Trimming cost V 6 bases and J 10 bases; bases outside gene matches: 3. The CDR3: CASRWGQGKLFF. CDR3 sequence (DNA): TGCGCCAGCAGGTGGGGACAGGGAAAACTGTTTTTT.

This clone was observed a single time. The chain carries TRBV7-9 and TRBJ1-5; no clear D gene. Germline values: CDR1 SEHNR, CDR2 FQNEAQ (reference sequence). There are 15 residues in the CDR3. The ends were cut back, 3 bases at V and 0 bases at J, with 9 bases in the middle. CDR3 sequence reads: CASSFEGTSNQPQHF. Here the CDR3 DNA reads TGTGCCAGCAGCTTTGAGGGTACTAGCAATCAGCCCCAGCATTTT.

This chain connects TRBV6-5 to TRBJ1-1; the match to TRBD1 covers 8 bases. This CDR3 is built from 15 residues. Germline V gene lookup returns CDR1 MNHEY and CDR2 SVGAGI. V shed 7 bases and J 1 base; nucleotides not matched to a gene: 8. CDR3 in DNA: TGTGCCAGCAAATTAGAGGGACAGGCGAACACTGAAGCTTTCTTT. It encodes CASKLEGQANTEAFF.

CDR3 sequence (DNA): TGTGCCAGTAGTGGGCTAAATGAGCAGTTCTTC. Translated: CASSGLNEQFF. The V and J genes are TRBV19 and TRBJ2-1; D is uncertain. Looked up from germline, CDR1 is LNHDA and CDR2 is SQIVND (reference sequence). This CDR3 contains 11 residues. The ends were cut back, 5 bases at V and 7 bases at J, with 6 bases in the middle.

V is TRBV6-5 and J is TRBJ2-1; 10 bases fit TRBD2. The CDR3 runs 14 residues. The V and J ends lost 6 bases and 4 bases, in that order; junction bases with no gene match: 3. In germline, CDR1 is MNHEY, CDR2 SVGAGI. The CDR3 nucleotides read TGTGCCAGCAGGAAGGGACTAGCGTACAATGAGCAGTTCTTC. It translates to CASRKGLAYNEQFF.

The gene calls are TRBV18 and TRBJ1-5, with 9 bases that match TRBD1. Germline CDR1 reads KGHSH; CDR2 reads LQKENI. CDR3 size: 17 residues. The V segment lost 0 bases and the J segment 1 base; nucleotides outside the gene matches: 4. The CDR3 spells CASSPPRTGESNQPQHF. The DNA of the CDR3 is TGTGCCAGCTCACCACCGAGGACAGGGGAAAGCAATCAGCCCCAGCATTTT.

This rearrangement joins TRBV21-1 to TRBJ1-5; TRBD1 is taken as the D call from the table, unchecked against the DNA. TRBV21-1 is a known pseudogene. The CDR3 runs 13 residues. The CDR3 is CASSTRHLQPQHF. Here the CDR3 DNA reads TGTGCCAGCAGCACCCGACATCTCCAGCCCCAGCATTTT.

The chain couples TRBV9 to TRBJ1-1, with 12 bases matching TRBD1. The germline V gene has CDR1 SGDLS and CDR2 YYNGEE. CDR3 length: 16 amino acids. With V trimmed by 4 bases and J by 3 bases, 7 bases remained unmatched. The CDR3 protein is CASSQGTGGADTEAFF. Here the CDR3 DNA reads TGTGCCAGCAGCCAGGGGACAGGGGGCGCGGACACTGAAGCTTTCTTT. The whole variable domain, filled in from reference TRBV9 and TRBJ1-1, reads DSGVTQTPKHLITATGQRVTLRCSPRSGDLSVYWYQQSLDQGLQFLIQYYNGEERAKGNILERFSAQQFPDLHSELNLSSLELGDSALYFCASSQGTGGADTEAFFGQGTRLTVV.

The chain has TRBV7-3 and TRBJ2-3; a possible D gene is TRBD2 (5 bases). This CDR3 is 14 amino acids long. The V end was cut by 5 bases, the J end by 2 bases, with 11 bases between. Germline-derived CDR1 and CDR2 are SGHTA and FQGTGA. The CDR3 region has the DNA TGTGCCAGCAGCAAACTCGGGGTCACAGATACGCAGTATTTT. Protein: CASSKLGVTDTQYF. The whole variable domain, filled in from reference TRBV7-3 and TRBJ2-3, reads GAGVSQTPSNKVTEKGKYVELRCDPISGHTALYWYRQSLGQGPEFLIYFQGTGAADDSGLPNDRFFAVRPEGSVSTLKIQRTERGDSAVYLCASSKLGVTDTQYFGPGTRLTVL.

The rearrangement links TRBV12-3 or TRBV12-4 to TRBJ2-7, with D maybe TRBD2 (5 bases). V lost 7 bases and J 4 bases, leaving 8 bases between the germline ends. CDR3 length: 11 amino acids. CDR3 sequence: CASTTGYEQYF. CDR3 DNA: TGTGCCAGCACCACGGGGTACGAGCAGTACTTC.

The V and J genes are TRBV5-8 and TRBJ1-2; 7 nucleotides match TRBD1. Germline values: CDR1 SGHTS, CDR2 YDEGEE. The CDR3 is 14 amino acids. V shed 0 bases, J shed 4 bases, and the junction held 3 bases outside the gene matches. CDR3 bases: TGTGCCAGCAGCTTGGTGGGACAGCCCTATGGCTACACCTTC. It translates to CASSLVGQPYGYTF.

This chain links TRBV9 with TRBJ2-3, with TRBD1 matching 10 bases. The CDR3 runs to 16 residues. Germline assignment: CDR1 SGDLS and CDR2 YYNGEE. V lost 2 bases, J lost 3 bases, and 6 bases stayed unmatched. CDR3 coding DNA: TGTGCCAGCAGCGTCCGACAGGGGGCGCGAACAGATACGCAGTATTTT. This gives the protein CASSVRQGARTDTQYF.

The chain uses TRBV10-3 and TRBJ2-7; 8 positions match TRBD1. The V gene's germline CDR1 is ENHRY and CDR2 SYGVKD. The CDR3 consists of 15 residues. V gave up 6 bases and J gave up 0 bases; unmatched junction bases: 7. The CDR3 nucleotides read TGTGCCATCAGACCGGACAGGGCTCGCTCCTACGAGCAGTACTTC. This encodes CAIRPDRARSYEQYF.

J is TRBJ1-1 and V is TRBV15, with D possibly matching TRBD1 (6 bases). Per the germline V gene, CDR1 is LNHNV and CDR2 is YYDKDF (reference sequence). Between the trimmed V and J ends, which lost 4 bases and 1 base, there was a span of 16 bases. The CDR3 has 16 amino acids. The CDR3 DNA is TGTGCCACCAGCATCGGAAAGACAGGCGGGAACACTGAAGCTTTCTTT. Translation: CATSIGKTGGNTEAFF.